This T cell receptor beta chain came from a study of cytomegalovirus exposure and HLA in healthy donors. The CDR3 runs to 16 residues. The germline CDR1 and CDR2 sequences are SGDLS and YYNGEE. J lost 2 bases, V lost 4 bases, and 8 bases had no gene match. The PCR employed 60 Vbeta primers together with 13 Jbeta primers. The assay was immunoSEQ multiplex PCR, and TCRdb's table has in-frame clones only and misses some. The sample shows roughly 180,000 clones, roughly 80% of them seen only once. Specimen: PBMCs. The origin of this receptor is a male donor in good health and CMV-seronegative. This chain links TRBV9 with TRBJ2-3; 9 nucleotides align to TRBD1. The CDR3 region has the DNA TGTGCCAGCAGCCTAAGGACAGGGGCCCCCACAGATACGCAGTATTTT. Amino acids: CASSLRTGAPTDTQYF.